The 14 T cell receptor beta chains below come from one sample, sequenced in a study of T cell clonality in common variable immunodeficiency. Using immunoSEQ multiplex PCR, the repertoire was profiled, and TCRdb retains in-frame clones only, with some absent. Altogether about 42,000 clones were found in the sample, and no singletons occur. The sequencing input was peripheral blood mononuclear cells. These receptors all stem from a person aged 18-70 years in good health.

This clone was counted many times. Read sequence stops 3 residues before the CDR3 end, and the germline J gene provides the missing end. The V gene is TRBV7-9, the J gene TRBJ1-2; no reliable D call. Germline loops: CDR1 SEHNR, CDR2 FQNEAQ (reference sequence). The germline V and J ends were trimmed by 1 base and 2 bases, with 8 bases remaining between them. The CDR3 has 14 residues. This CDR3 reads CASSLGNGNYGYTF. The sequenced part of the CDR3 DNA is TGTGCCAGCAGCTTAGGAAACGGGAACTATGGC.

This clone was recorded at least ten times. The read gets to within 3 residues of the CDR3 end, and the germline J gene fills in the rest. The rearrangement uses TRBV18 and TRBJ1-1, with 8 bases matching TRBD1. In germline, CDR1 is KGHSH, CDR2 LQKENI. The V segment lost 0 bases and the J segment 2 bases; nucleotides outside the gene matches: 2. The CDR3 totals 15 residues. The CDR3 DNA, read in part, is TGTGCCAGCTCACCACCGGGACAGGCAAACACTGAA. Amino acids: CASSPPGQANTE. The CDR3 in full is CASSPPGQANTEAFF.

This clone was detected many times. The read ends 3 residues shy of where the CDR3 ends; the end is completed using the germline J gene. The chain employs TRBV11-2 and TRBJ2-3; D is unresolved. CDR1 is SGHAT, CDR2 FQNNGV, per germline. This CDR3 contains 12 residues. Trimming took off 4 bases at V and 2 bases at J, with 4 bases between the two ends. CDR3 sequence: CASSSVTDTQYF. The covered CDR3 bases are TGTGCCAGCAGCTCAGTCACAGATACG.

This clone was detected many times. CDR3 region: CASSFHRGRTNYGYTF. The CDR3 bases that were read are TGTGCCAGCAGCTTCCACAGGGGACGAACTAACTATGGC. The chain combines TRBV7-8 with TRBJ1-2; TRBD1 matches 7 bases. The read terminates 3 residues ahead of where the CDR3 ends, so the germline J gene completes it. Germline V gives CDR1 SGHVS, CDR2 FQNEAQ. The V and J ends lost 3 bases and 0 bases, in that order; junction bases with no gene match: 7. CDR3 size: 16 residues.

This clone was found many times. The sequenced fragment ends 3 residues before the CDR3 boundary, so the rest is inferred from the germline J gene. The chain couples TRBV5-4 to TRBJ2-5; weak D call: TRBD2 (5 bases). The CDR3 extends over 14 amino acids. V lost 0 bases to trimming and J lost 4 bases, with 10 bases between them. CDR1 is SGHNT and CDR2 is YYREEE in the germline V gene (reference sequence). The CDR3 DNA, read in part, is TGTGCCAGCAGCTTGGCAGCGGAGGCAGAGACC. Translation: CASSLAAEAET. Given in full, the CDR3 is CASSLAAEAETQYF.

This clone appeared many times. Sequencing ends 3 residues short of the CDR3 end; the germline J gene provides the rest. The chain couples TRBV12-3 or TRBV12-4 to TRBJ2-5; D may be TRBD2 (7 bases). V lost 3 bases and J 4 bases, leaving 15 bases between the germline ends. The CDR3 runs 15 residues. The CDR3 is CASSFAGAGGETQYF. CDR3 bases read: TGTGCCAGCAGTTTTGCGGGGGCTGGGGGAGAGACC.

In this sample, this clone turned up many times. The read is 3 residues too short to cover the CDR3 end, so that end is filled in from the germline J gene. V gene TRBV2 combines with J gene TRBJ2-3; tentatively, D is TRBD2 (6 bases). Germline lookup yields CDR1 SNHLY and CDR2 FYNNEI. V was trimmed by 10 bases and J by 1 base, leaving 18 bases between them. The CDR3 is 15 amino acids. The CDR3 reads CATRTPREGTDTQYF. The sequenced part of the CDR3 DNA is TGTGCCACCAGGACCCCCAGGGAGGGCACAGATACG.

This clone was found many times. From the germline J gene comes the end of the CDR3, since the read stops 3 residues before it. The chain has TRBV7-9 and TRBJ1-1, with 9 bases lining up with TRBD1. The CDR3 spans 14 residues. Germline trimming cut 4 bases from V and 6 bases from J; bases unmatched to any gene: 6. Germline assignment: CDR1 SEHNR and CDR2 FQNEAQ (reference sequence). The CDR3: CASSSQGALAEAFF. The covered CDR3 bases are TGTGCCAGCAGCTCACAGGGGGCGCTCGCTGAA. Variable domain in full (rest from reference TRBV7-9 and TRBJ1-1): DTGVSQNPRHKITKRGQNVTFRCDPISEHNRLYWYRQTLGQGPEFLTYFQNEAQLEKSRLLSDRFSAERPKGSFSTLEIQRTEQGDSAMYLCASSSQGALAEAFFGQGTRLTVV.

This clone was seen at least ten times. The CDR3 end is not reached by the read, which stops 3 residues before it; the germline J gene fills it in. This chain uses TRBV5-1 with TRBJ2-3, with TRBD2 matching 9 bases. This CDR3 spans 18 amino acids. Unmatched junction bases numbered 14, after V lost 4 bases and J lost 2 bases. The germline V gene has CDR1 SGHRS and CDR2 YFSETQ. The sequenced CDR3 bases are TGCGCCAGCAGCGTTCCCAATACAGCGGGGGGCCACACAGATACG. This translates into CASSVPNTAGGHTDT. The entire CDR3 reads CASSVPNTAGGHTDTQYF.

This clone was picked up many times. The read terminates 3 residues ahead of where the CDR3 ends, so the germline J gene completes it. This chain joins TRBV20-1 and TRBJ2-3, with a possible D match to TRBD2 (5 bases). The CDR3 spans 12 residues. V lost 3 bases and J 4 bases, leaving 8 bases between the germline ends. CDR1 is DFQATT, CDR2 SNEGSKA, per germline (reference sequence). This CDR3 is CSARRAADTQYF. Partial CDR3 DNA: TGCAGTGCTAGGAGGGCCGCAGATACG.

In this sample, this clone turned up many times. The chain's CDR3 is CASSERDRGYEQYF. The sequenced part of the CDR3 DNA is TGTGCCAGCAGTGAACGCGACAGGGGCTACGAG. This chain links TRBV6-1 with TRBJ2-7; 8 bases line up with TRBD1. The read is 3 residues too short to cover the CDR3 end, so that end is filled in from the germline J gene. Germline CDR1 is MNHNS and CDR2 is SASEGT. The CDR3 is 14 residues long. With 2 bases clipped from V and 3 bases from J, the junction kept 3 bases outside the gene matches.

This clone occurred many times. An end of the junction does not agree with germline; a read error may underlie this. With the read ending 3 residues before the CDR3 end, the germline J gene is used to fill in that end. The V and J genes are TRBV14 and TRBJ2-3, with D possibly being TRBD1 or TRBD2 (6 bases each). The CDR3 runs to 18 residues. Germline V gene data show CDR1 as SGHDN and CDR2 as FVKESK. CDR3 protein: CASRQIPFGGGITDTQYF. CDR3 bases read: TGTGCCAGCCGCCAGATCCCCTTCGGAGGGGGAATCACAGATACG.

This clone was observed at least ten times. The sequence runs out 3 residues before the end of the CDR3; the remainder is reconstructed from the germline J gene. Other DNA sequences of this sample code for an identical CDR3. The rearrangement joins TRBV5-1 to TRBJ1-1; the D is unclear. CDR3 length: 15 residues. The V gene's germline CDR1 is SGHRS and CDR2 YFSETQ. V dropped 4 bases and J dropped 1 base, with 14 bases sitting between them. The CDR3 here is CASSNGRPTNTEAFF. CDR3 DNA, as far as it was read: TGCGCCAGCAGCAACGGCAGGCCTACGAACACTGAA.

This clone was observed at least ten times. CDR3 amino acids: CSAPRVGGSLYGYTF. The part of the CDR3 DNA that was read is TGCAGTGCTCCCCGCGTGGGGGGGTCGCTCTATGGC. The rearrangement links TRBV20-1 to TRBJ1-2, with a possible D match to TRBD1 (5 bases). The read falls 3 residues short of the CDR3 end, and the missing part is taken from the germline J gene. The CDR3 has 15 amino acids. Trimming left V 5 bases short and J 4 bases short, with 20 bases between. CDR1 is DFQATT and CDR2 is SNEGSKA in the germline V gene (reference sequence).